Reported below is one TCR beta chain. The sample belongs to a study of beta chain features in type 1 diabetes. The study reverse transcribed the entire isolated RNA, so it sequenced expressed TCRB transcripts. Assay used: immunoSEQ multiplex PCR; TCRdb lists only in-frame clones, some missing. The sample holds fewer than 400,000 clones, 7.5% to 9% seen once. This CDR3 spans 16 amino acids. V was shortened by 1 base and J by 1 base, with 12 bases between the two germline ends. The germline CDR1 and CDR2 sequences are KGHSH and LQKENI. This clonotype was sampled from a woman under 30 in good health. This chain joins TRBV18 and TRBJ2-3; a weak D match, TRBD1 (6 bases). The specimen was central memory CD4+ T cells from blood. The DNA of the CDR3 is TGTGCCAGCTCACCACGGAACGCAGGGGGCACAGATACGCAGTATTTT. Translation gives CASSPRNAGGTDTQYF.